This T cell receptor (beta chain) was sequenced in a study of blood T cell repertoires in COVID-19. Germline CDR1 and CDR2: SGHTA and FQGTGA. The CDR3 is made up of 16 amino acids. Unmatched junction bases numbered 13, after V lost 6 bases and J lost 5 bases. The recovered donors of Cohort 3 showed two negative PCRs, clearance, or symptom resolution. In its sample, this clone was seen a few times. The repertoire was sequenced with immunoSEQ multiplex PCR; TCRdb's copy has only in-frame clones and lacks some. The sample has approximately 200,000 clones, roughly 85% seen once. The V and J genes are TRBV7-3 and TRBJ2-1, with 7 bases identical to TRBD1. This TCR was sampled from a man between 40 and 49 years old who had recovered from COVID-19. The sample was PBMCs or T cells enriched from blood (not recorded which). In DNA, the CDR3 is TGTGCCAGCAGTATTGTACAGGGGCCGGCCAACAATGAGCAGTTCTTC. Translating gives CASSIVQGPANNEQFF.